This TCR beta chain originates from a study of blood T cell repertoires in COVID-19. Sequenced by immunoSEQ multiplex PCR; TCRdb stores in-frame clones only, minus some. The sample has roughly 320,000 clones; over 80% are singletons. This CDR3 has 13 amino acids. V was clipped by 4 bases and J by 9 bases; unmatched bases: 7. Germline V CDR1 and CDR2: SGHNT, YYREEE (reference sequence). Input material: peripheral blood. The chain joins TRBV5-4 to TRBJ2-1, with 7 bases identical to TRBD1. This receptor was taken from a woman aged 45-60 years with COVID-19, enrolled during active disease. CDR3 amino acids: CASSLQGGGEQFF. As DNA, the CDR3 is TGTGCCAGCAGCCTTCAAGGGGGCGGTGAGCAGTTCTTC.